This T cell receptor beta chain was recorded in a study of regulatory T cells in long-lasting Graves disease. Researchers made TCR beta libraries by using iRepertoire HTBI primers and running Arm-PCR on CDR3 regions. TCRdb reanalysed the multiplex PCR reads using MiXCR and keeps one entry per CDR3 protein. There are a few hundred thousand distinct CDR3 sequences in the sample; 15% to 20% occur only once, and 20% to 25% lies in the top ten. Time point reported: newly diagnosed GD, antithyroid drugs for less than 3 months. Scientists built the TCR library using RNA that was extracted from PBMCs. Peripheral blood, at approximately 10 milliliters, went into EDTA tubes. Trimming took 8 bases from V and 12 from J, leaving 20 bases between them. From germline, CDR1 is LNHDA and CDR2 SQIVND (reference sequence). The CDR3 sequence is 13 residues long. This clonotype was found a few times. The same sample was also studied in work on T cells in Graves' hyperthyroidism and ophthalmopathy.

The chain couples TRBV19 to TRBJ1-5; a possible D gene is TRBD1 (6 bases). This TCR came from a woman aged 18 to 35 with Graves disease. The source was peripheral blood mononuclear cells (PBMCs), collected at new diagnosis, from a patient treated with antithyroid drugs. The CDR3 is CASLDRPNTIQHF. Written as DNA, the CDR3 is TGTGCCAGTCTGGACAGACCCAACACCATCCAGCATTTT. Together with reference TRBV19 and TRBJ1-5, the CDR3 gives the full variable domain: DGGITQSPKYLFRKEGQNVTLSCEQNLNHDAMYWYRQDPGQGLRLIYYSQIVNDFQKGDIAEGYSVSREKKESFPLTVTSAQKNPTAFYLCASLDRPNTIQHFGDGTRLSIL.